This entry lists 16 T cell receptor beta chains sequenced from one sample in a study of T cells in Graves' hyperthyroidism and ophthalmopathy. Regions amplified from RNA transcripts were the TCR beta CDR3 regions. In the first-round RT-PCR of the TCR CDR3, the HTBI primer set was used. TCRdb reprocessed the multiplex PCR reads with MiXCR, giving one entry per CDR3 protein. The sample has under 400,000 distinct CDR3 sequences, 20% to 30% seen once. Sequencing was carried out using blood. The receptors stem from a man aged 50 to 60 with Graves' hyperthyroidism.

This chain joins TRBV29-1 and TRBJ1-2, with D unresolved. V lost 5 bases and J 2 bases, leaving 6 bases between the germline ends. The germline gives CDR1 SQVTM, CDR2 ANQGSEA. This CDR3 is 11 amino acids long. CDR3 in DNA: TGCAGCGTTCAGGAGAACTATGGCTACACCTTC. It is translated as CSVQENYGYTF.

This clonotype was detected ten times or more. The V call is TRBV18, the J call TRBJ1-1, with a weak D call TRBD1 (5 bases). Germline lookup yields CDR1 KGHSH and CDR2 LQKENI. V was shortened by 3 bases and J by 4 bases, with 12 bases between the two germline ends. The CDR3 is 14 amino acids. In nucleotides, the CDR3 is TGTGCCAGCTCACCCCAGGGAAAGGGCACTGAAGCTTTCTTT. Translating it yields CASSPQGKGTEAFF.

This clonotype was counted a few times. The V gene is TRBV27, the J gene TRBJ2-1; 7 bases fit TRBD2. The CDR3 runs 16 residues. V was clipped by 5 bases and J by 6 bases; unmatched bases: 13. CDR1 and CDR2 from the germline V gene are MNHEY and SMNVEV (reference sequence). CDR3 nucleotides: TGTGCCAGCAGTACCTCCGGGACTACGCCCTTCAATGAGCAGTTCTTC. Amino acids: CASSTSGTTPFNEQFF.

This chain connects TRBV11-2 to TRBJ2-1, with 12 nucleotides matching TRBD2. The CDR3 runs 15 residues. The V and J ends lost 4 bases and 10 bases, in that order; junction bases with no gene match: 8. Looked up from germline, CDR1 is SGHAT and CDR2 is FQNNGV. The DNA of the CDR3 is TGTGCCAGCAGCTCGACGACTAGCGGGAGCGGAGAGCAGTTCTTC. It specifies CASSSTTSGSGEQFF.

This clonotype was recorded a few times. The rearrangement links TRBV5-6 to TRBJ2-1, with D hard to call. Deletions cut 5 bases from V and 8 bases from J, with 20 bases between. CDR3 size: 15 residues. Germline CDR1 SGHDT, CDR2 YYEEEE. The chain's CDR3 is CASSFLGPGSHEQFF. CDR3 nucleotide sequence: TGTGCCAGCAGTTTTCTAGGTCCGGGCTCACATGAGCAGTTCTTC.

A remark on this clonotype: A single base separates this from a much larger clone, so it may be a read error. The V gene is TRBV7-3, the J gene TRBJ2-5, with a weak D call TRBD1 (5 bases). CDR1 and CDR2 from the germline V gene are SGHTA and FQGTGA. This CDR3 comprises 13 residues. The CDR3 loop is CASSLGAQGTQYF. The CDR3, as DNA: TGTGCCAGCAGCTTAGGGGCTCAAGGGACCCAGTACTTC.

This clonotype appeared many times. V and J are TRBV20-1 and TRBJ2-7; D unresolved. This CDR3 has 13 residues. Trimming shortened V by 0 bases and J by 7 bases, and 13 bases separated the two germline ends. Germline CDR1 reads DFQATT; CDR2 reads SNEGSKA (reference sequence). The CDR3 loop is CSARDGSDREQYF. The DNA of the CDR3 is TGCAGTGCTAGAGACGGATCGGATAGAGAGCAGTACTTC.

The chain joins TRBV29-1 to TRBJ1-2, with 10 nucleotides matching TRBD1. Looked up from germline, CDR1 is SQVTM and CDR2 is ANQGSEA. The CDR3 runs 14 residues. Trimming cost V 0 bases and J 7 bases; bases outside gene matches: 5. The CDR3 coding sequence is TGCAGCGTTGAAGATTCCCGGGACAGGGGTGGCTACACCTTC. Its protein is CSVEDSRDRGGYTF. Combining the CDR3 with reference TRBV29-1 and TRBJ1-2 gives the whole variable domain SAVISQKPSRDICQRGTSLTIQCQVDSQVTMMFWYRQQPGQSLTLIATANQGSEATYESGFVIDKFPISRPNLTFSTLTVSNMSPEDSSIYLCSVEDSRDRGGYTFGSGTRLTVV.

This clonotype was observed many times. This chain links TRBV5-4 with TRBJ2-3; D gene ambiguous. The CDR3 extends over 12 amino acids. Trimming removed 0 bases from V and 5 bases from J, with 4 bases in between. From germline, CDR1 is SGHNT and CDR2 YYREEE (reference sequence). The CDR3 nucleotides are TGTGCCAGCAGCTTGGTAGGAGATACGCAGTATTTT. It yields the protein CASSLVGDTQYF.

There are many counts of this clonotype. The gene calls are TRBV7-9 and TRBJ2-7; a possible D gene is TRBD1 (6 bases). This CDR3 contains 14 residues. Deletions cut 4 bases from V and 2 bases from J, with 12 bases between. CDR1 and CDR2 (germline): SEHNR, FQNEAQ (reference sequence). The CDR3 is CASSSNRETYEQYF. The CDR3 bases are TGTGCCAGCAGCTCTAACAGGGAAACCTACGAGCAGTACTTC.

This clonotype has only one observation. The rearrangement joins TRBV2 to TRBJ2-1, with TRBD1 matching over 7 bases. Germline-derived CDR1 and CDR2 are SNHLY and FYNNEI. This CDR3 region has 13 residues. J was trimmed by 10 bases and V by 6 bases; bases with no gene match: 9. The CDR3 nucleotides are TGTGCCAGCAGGCCTCAGACAGGGTTCGAGCAGTTCTTC. It translates to CASRPQTGFEQFF.

This clonotype has a count of ten or more. This chain uses TRBV20-1 with TRBJ1-1; D remains ambiguous. Trimming took off 1 base at V and 1 base at J, with 16 bases between the two ends. The CDR3 length is 16 residues. CDR1 and CDR2 from the germline V gene are DFQATT and SNEGSKA (reference sequence). The CDR3 spells CSARAIVGSQNTEAFF. The CDR3 region has the DNA TGCAGTGCTAGAGCTATCGTCGGCAGCCAGAACACTGAAGCTTTCTTT.

The J gene is TRBJ2-3, the V gene TRBV29-1; D gene unclear. Germline-derived CDR1 and CDR2 are SQVTM and ANQGSEA. V lost 3 bases to trimming and J lost 2 bases, with 6 bases between them. The CDR3 spans 12 residues. The CDR3 DNA reads TGCAGCGTTGAGGAGATCACAGATACGCAGTATTTT. It codes for CSVEEITDTQYF.

The sample holds many counts of this clonotype. This sequence joins TRBV28 and TRBJ2-7, with D possibly matching TRBD2 (6 bases). Per the germline V gene, CDR1 is MDHEN and CDR2 is SYDVKM. This CDR3 contains 15 residues. Trimming stripped 1 base from V and 6 bases from J, with 16 bases between. CDR3 in amino acids: CASSLLGQRVSEQYF. For the CDR3, the DNA is TGTGCCAGCAGTTTATTGGGGCAGCGGGTGAGCGAGCAGTACTTC. The variable domain in full, with the rest retrieved from reference TRBV28 and TRBJ2-7, is DVKVTQSSRYLVKRTGEKVFLECVQDMDHENMFWYRQDPGLGLRLIYFSYDVKMKEKGDIPEGYSVSREKKERFSLILESASTNQTSMYLCASSLLGQRVSEQYFGPGTRLTVT.

For this clonotype: An end of the junction differs from the germline gene, which may be a read error. The chain is built from TRBV12-5 and TRBJ2-3, with a tentative D call TRBD2 (6 bases). Germline loops: CDR1 LGHNT, CDR2 FRNRAP. The CDR3 spans 14 residues. CDR3 in DNA: TGTGCTTGTGGGACCGGGACTGGCGGAGATACGCAGTATTTT. Protein: CACGTGTGGDTQYF.

The chain joins TRBV29-1 to TRBJ2-7, with TRBD1 matching over 8 bases. CDR3 size: 13 residues. CDR1 SQVTM and CDR2 ANQGSEA come from the germline V gene. The trim removed 6 bases at V and 5 bases at J, leaving 9 bases unmatched. CDR3: CSVPGQGSNEQYF. Written as DNA, the CDR3 is TGCAGCGTCCCTGGACAGGGTAGCAACGAGCAGTACTTC.